This record looks at one TCR beta chain sequence and its context. Distinct nucleotide sequences in the sample also encode this CDR3. This sample stems from a study of CD8+ T cells in alopecia areata. Study-level information: Tofacitinib therapy took 6 to 18 months; 6 months off drug came after.

RNA was isolated and reverse transcribed to cDNA, the sequencing template. This table comes from immunoSEQ multiplex PCR, and its TCRdb copy is limited to in-frame clones, with some not included. Of 130,000 to 150,000 clones in the sample, 65% to 90% were seen once. Germline lookup yields CDR1 SEHNR and CDR2 FQNEAQ (reference sequence). V lost 3 bases and J lost 3, with 4 bases in between. There are 12 residues in the CDR3. Treatment described: oral pan-JAK inhibitor, 5-10 mg twice daily. The sample in question was CD8+ T cells sorted from blood, obtained at week 4, from a patient treated with tofacitinib. The chain is built from TRBV7-9 and TRBJ2-3; D not resolved. The sequence was obtained from a human donor with alopecia areata. The CDR3 sequence: CASSFGTDTQYF. The CDR3 nucleotides are TGTGCCAGCAGCTTCGGGACAGATACGCAGTATTTT. Drawing the rest from reference TRBV7-9 and TRBJ2-3, the complete variable domain is DTGVSQNPRHKITKRGQNVTFRCDPISEHNRLYWYRQTLGQGPEFLTYFQNEAQLEKSRLLSDRFSAERPKGSFSTLEIQRTEQGDSAMYLCASSFGTDTQYFGPGTRLTVL.